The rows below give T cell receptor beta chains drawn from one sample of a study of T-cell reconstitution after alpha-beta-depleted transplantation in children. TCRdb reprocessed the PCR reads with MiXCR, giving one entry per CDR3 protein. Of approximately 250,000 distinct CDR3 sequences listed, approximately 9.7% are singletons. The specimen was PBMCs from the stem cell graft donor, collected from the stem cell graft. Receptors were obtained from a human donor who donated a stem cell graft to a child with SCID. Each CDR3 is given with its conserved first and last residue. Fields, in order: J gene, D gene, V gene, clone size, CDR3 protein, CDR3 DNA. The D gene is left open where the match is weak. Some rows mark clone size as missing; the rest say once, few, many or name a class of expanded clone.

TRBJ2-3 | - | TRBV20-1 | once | CSAAAKRRTDTQYF | TGCAGTGCTGCAGCCAAAAGGAGGACAGATACGCAGTATTTT
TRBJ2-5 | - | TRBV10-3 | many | CAISDRETQYF | TGTGCCATCAGTGACAGAGAGACCCAGTACTTC
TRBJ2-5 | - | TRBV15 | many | CATSSQGILQQETQYF | TGTGCCACCAGCAGTCAGGGCATCTTACAACAAGAGACCCAGTACTTC
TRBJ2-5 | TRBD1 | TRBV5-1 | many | CASAFGTGGAVFETQYF | TGCGCCAGTGCCTTCGGGACAGGGGGCGCGGTGTTCGAGACCCAGTACTTC
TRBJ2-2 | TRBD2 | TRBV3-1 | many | CASSHGLAGGSNTGELFF | TGTGCCAGCAGCCACGGACTAGCGGGGGGATCAAACACCGGGGAGCTGTTTTTT
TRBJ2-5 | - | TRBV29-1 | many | CSLAQRETQYF | TGCAGCCTCGCCCAGAGAGAGACCCAGTACTTC
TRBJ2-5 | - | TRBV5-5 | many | CASSWTVGQQTETQYF | TGTGCCAGCAGCTGGACCGTCGGACAGCAGACAGAGACCCAGTACTTC
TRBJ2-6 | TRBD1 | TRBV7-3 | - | CASSKTGQSSGANVLTF | TGTGCCAGCAGCAAAACGGGACAGAGTTCTGGGGCCAACGTCCTGACTTTC
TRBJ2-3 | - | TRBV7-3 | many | CASSLVRPSAGANTDTQYF | TGTGCCAGCAGCTTAGTCCGCCCCTCGGCGGGGGCCAACACAGATACGCAGTATTTT
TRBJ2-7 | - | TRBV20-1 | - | CSARVAEYEQYF | TGCAGTGCTAGGGTTGCGGAGTACGAGCAGTACTTC
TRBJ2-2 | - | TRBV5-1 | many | CASSAPEMNTGELFF | TGCGCCAGCAGCGCACCTGAGATGAACACCGGGGAGCTGTTTTTT
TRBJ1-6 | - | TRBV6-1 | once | CPSSRGSQEFSSPLHF | TGTCCCAGCAGCCGAGGATCCCAGGAGTTCAGTTCACCCCTCCACTTT
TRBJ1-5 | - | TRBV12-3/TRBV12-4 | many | CASSLSESGTQHF | TGTGCCAGCAGTTTGAGCGAAAGTGGGACCCAGCATTTT
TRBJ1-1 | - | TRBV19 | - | CASSDRPNTEAFF | TGTGCCAGTAGTGACAGGCCGAACACTGAAGCTTTCTTT
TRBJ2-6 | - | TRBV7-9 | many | CASSPIASSGANVLTF | TGTGCCAGCAGCCCAATCGCCAGCTCTGGGGCCAACGTCCTGACTTTC
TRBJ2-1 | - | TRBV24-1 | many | CATSDDSVPPYYNEQFF | TGTGCCACCAGTGATGACAGTGTCCCTCCTTACTACAATGAGCAGTTCTTC
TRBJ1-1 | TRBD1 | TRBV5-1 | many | CASSSTGPVEAFF | TGCGCCAGCAGCTCGACAGGGCCCGTTGAAGCTTTCTTT
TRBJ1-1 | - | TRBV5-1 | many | CASSPGWRMNTEAFF | TGCGCCAGCAGCCCTGGATGGCGCATGAACACTGAAGCTTTCTTT
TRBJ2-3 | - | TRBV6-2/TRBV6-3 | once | CASSYSWRSTDTQYF | TGTGCCAGCAGTTACTCCTGGAGAAGCACAGATACGCAGTATTTT
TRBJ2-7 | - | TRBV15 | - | CATSRDLGQDSYEQYF | TGTGCCACCAGCAGAGATCTCGGGCAAGACTCCTACGAGCAGTACTTC
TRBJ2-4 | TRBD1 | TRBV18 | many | CASSPPGTDKNIQYF | TGTGCCAGCTCACCACCAGGGACAGACAAAAACATTCAGTACTTC
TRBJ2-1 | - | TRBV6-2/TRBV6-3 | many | CASSYSGTFHSYNEQFF | TGTGCCAGCAGTTACTCCGGGACCTTTCACTCCTACAATGAGCAGTTCTTC
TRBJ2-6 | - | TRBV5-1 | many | CASSLAPREVLILGSGANVLTF | TGCGCCAGCAGCTTGGCTCCCCGGGAAGTTTTAATCTTGGGCTCTGGGGCCAACGTCCTGACTTTC
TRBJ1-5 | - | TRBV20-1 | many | CSTGTSNQPQHF | TGCAGTACCGGGACAAGCAATCAGCCCCAGCATTTT
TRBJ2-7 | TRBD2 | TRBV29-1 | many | CSVILRGADYEQYF | TGCAGCGTTATCCTGCGGGGGGCGGACTACGAGCAGTACTTC
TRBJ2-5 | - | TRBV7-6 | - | CASSLAGELETQYF | TGTGCCAGCAGCTTAGCAGGGGAGCTGGAGACCCAGTACTTC
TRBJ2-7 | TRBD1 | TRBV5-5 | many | CASSPGTAPYEQYF | TGTGCCAGCAGCCCCGGGACAGCTCCCTACGAGCAGTACTTC
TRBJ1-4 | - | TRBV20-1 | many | CSARDQQGGEKLFF | TGCAGTGCTAGAGATCAACAGGGCGGCGAAAAACTGTTTTTT
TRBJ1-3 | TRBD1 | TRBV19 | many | CASSTGSSGNTIYF | TGTGCCAGTTCGACAGGGAGCTCTGGAAACACCATATATTTT
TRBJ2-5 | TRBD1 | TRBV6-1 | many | CASSPQGASRETQYF | TGTGCCAGCAGTCCACAGGGGGCGAGTAGAGAGACCCAGTACTTC
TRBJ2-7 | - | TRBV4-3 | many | CASSQDWDMTYEQYF | TGCGCCAGCAGCCAAGATTGGGACATGACCTACGAGCAGTACTTC
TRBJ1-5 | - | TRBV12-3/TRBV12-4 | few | CASSLEGRKSNQPQHF | TGTGCCAGCAGTTTAGAGGGGAGGAAGAGCAATCAGCCCCAGCATTTT
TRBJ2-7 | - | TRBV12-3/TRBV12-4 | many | CASSFRDGSYEQYF | TGTGCCAGCAGTTTCCGGGACGGGTCCTACGAGCAGTACTTC
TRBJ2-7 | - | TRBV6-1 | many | CASHPPGTYEQYF | TGTGCCAGCCACCCCCCAGGTACCTACGAGCAGTACTTC
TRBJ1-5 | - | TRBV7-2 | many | CASSLAFWDQPQHF | TGTGCCAGCAGCTTAGCATTCTGGGATCAGCCCCAGCATTTT
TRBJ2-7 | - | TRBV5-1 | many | CASSLEGQASYEQYF | TGCGCCAGCAGCTTGGAAGGGCAGGCCTCCTACGAGCAGTACTTC